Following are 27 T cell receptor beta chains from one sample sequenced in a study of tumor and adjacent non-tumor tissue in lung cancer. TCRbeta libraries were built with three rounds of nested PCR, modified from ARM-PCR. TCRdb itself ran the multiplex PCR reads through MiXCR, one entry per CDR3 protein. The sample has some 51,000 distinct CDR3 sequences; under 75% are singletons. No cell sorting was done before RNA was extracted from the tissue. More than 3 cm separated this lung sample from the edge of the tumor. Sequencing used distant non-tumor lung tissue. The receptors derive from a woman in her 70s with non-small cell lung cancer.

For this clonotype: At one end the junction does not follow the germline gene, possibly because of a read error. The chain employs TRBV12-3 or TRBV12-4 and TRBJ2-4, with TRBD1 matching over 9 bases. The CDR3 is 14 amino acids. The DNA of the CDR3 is TGTGTCAGCAGTCTACAGGGGGCGAAAAATATTCAGTACTTC. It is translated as CVSSLQGAKNIQYF.

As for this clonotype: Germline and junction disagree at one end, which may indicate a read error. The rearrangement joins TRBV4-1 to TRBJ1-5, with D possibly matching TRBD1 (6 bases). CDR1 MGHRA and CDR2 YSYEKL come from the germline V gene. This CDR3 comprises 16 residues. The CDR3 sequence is CTSSQIGGDSNQPQHF. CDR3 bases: TGCACCAGCAGTCAAATAGGGGGGGATAGCAATCAGCCCCAGCATTTT.

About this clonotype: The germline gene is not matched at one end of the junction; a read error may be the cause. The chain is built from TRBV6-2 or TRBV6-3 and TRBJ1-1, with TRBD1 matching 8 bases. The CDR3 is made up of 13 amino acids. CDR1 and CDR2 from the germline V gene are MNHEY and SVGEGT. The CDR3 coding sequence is TGTACCAGTAACCAGGGGGCTGACACTGAAGCTTTCTTT. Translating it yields CTSNQGADTEAFF.

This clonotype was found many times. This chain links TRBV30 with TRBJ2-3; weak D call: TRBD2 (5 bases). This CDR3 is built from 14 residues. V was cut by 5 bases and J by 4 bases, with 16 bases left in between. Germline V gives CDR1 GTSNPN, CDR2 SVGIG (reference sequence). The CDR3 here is CAWAPGSLADTQYF. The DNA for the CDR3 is TGTGCCTGGGCCCCGGGGTCATTGGCAGATACGCAGTATTTT.

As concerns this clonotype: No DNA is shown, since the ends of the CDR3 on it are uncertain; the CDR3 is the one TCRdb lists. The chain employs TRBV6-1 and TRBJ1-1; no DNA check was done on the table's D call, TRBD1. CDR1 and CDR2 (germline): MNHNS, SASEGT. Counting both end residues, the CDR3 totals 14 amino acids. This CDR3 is CASSFGPGGTEPFF.

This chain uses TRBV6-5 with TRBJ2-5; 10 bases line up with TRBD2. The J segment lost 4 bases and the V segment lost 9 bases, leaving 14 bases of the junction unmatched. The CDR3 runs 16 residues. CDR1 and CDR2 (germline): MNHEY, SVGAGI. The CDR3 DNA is TGTGCCAGGACTTACCCCGAGCGGGAGGGGGGAGAGACCCAGTACTTC. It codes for CARTYPEREGGETQYF.

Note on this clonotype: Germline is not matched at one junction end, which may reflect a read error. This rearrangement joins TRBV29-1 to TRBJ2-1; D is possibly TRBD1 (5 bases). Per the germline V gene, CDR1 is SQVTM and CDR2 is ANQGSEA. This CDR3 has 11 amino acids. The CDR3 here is CRVGKGYEHFF. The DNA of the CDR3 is TGCCGCGTGGGGAAGGGGTATGAGCACTTCTTC.

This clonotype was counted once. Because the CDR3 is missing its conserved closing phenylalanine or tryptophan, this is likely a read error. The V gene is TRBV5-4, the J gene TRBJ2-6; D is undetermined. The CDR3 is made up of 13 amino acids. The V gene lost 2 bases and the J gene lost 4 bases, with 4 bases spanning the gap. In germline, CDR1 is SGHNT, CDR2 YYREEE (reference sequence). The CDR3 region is CASSFMGANVLTL. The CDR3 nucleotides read TGTGCCAGCAGCTTTATGGGGGCCAACGTCCTGACTCTC.

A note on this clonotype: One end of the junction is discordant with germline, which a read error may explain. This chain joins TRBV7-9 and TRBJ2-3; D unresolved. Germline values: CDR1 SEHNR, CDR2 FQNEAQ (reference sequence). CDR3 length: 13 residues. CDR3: CTSSLAATDTQYF. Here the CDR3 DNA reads TGTACCAGCAGCTTGGCCGCCACAGATACGCAGTATTTT.

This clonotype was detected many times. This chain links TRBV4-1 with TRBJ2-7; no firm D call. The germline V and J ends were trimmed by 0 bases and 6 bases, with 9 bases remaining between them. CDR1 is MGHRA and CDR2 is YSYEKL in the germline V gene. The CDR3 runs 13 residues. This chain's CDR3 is CASSQERTGEQYF. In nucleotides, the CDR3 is TGCGCCAGCAGCCAAGAAAGGACGGGCGAGCAGTACTTC.

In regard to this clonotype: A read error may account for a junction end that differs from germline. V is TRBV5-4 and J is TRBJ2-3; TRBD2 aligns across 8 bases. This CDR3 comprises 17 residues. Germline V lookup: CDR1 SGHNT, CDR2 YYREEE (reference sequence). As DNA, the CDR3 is TGTGCCAACAGCTTGGGGGGGAGCGGGAGATTCACAGATAGGCAGTATTTT. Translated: CANSLGGSGRFTDRQYF. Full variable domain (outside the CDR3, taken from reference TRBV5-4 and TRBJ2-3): ETGVTQSPTHLIKTRGQQVTLRCSSQSGHNTVSWYQQALGQGPQFIFQYYREEENGRGNFPPRFSGLQFPNYSSELNVNALELDDSALYLCANSLGGSGRFTDRQYFGPGTRLTVL.

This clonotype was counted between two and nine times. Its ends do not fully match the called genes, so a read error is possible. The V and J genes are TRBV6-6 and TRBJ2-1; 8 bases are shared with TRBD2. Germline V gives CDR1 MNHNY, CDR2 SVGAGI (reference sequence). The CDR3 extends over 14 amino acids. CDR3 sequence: CVSNVAGTFDEQFF. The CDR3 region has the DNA TGTGTCAGCAATGTAGCGGGAACTTTCGATGAGCAGTTCTTC.

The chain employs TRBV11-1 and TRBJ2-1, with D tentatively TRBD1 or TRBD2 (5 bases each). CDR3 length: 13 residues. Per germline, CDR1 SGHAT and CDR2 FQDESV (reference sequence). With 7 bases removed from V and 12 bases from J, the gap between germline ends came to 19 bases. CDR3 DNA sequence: TGTGCCAGCATCCCGGGACCCGTCTGTGGGCAGTTCTTC. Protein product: CASIPGPVCGQFF.

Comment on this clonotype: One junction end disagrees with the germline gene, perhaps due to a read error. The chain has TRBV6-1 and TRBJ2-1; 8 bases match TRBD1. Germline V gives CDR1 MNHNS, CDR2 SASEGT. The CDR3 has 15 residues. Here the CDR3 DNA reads TGTGTCAGCAGTCTCGACAGGGGCAGTTACAATGAGCAGTTCTTC. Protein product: CVSSLDRGSYNEQFF.

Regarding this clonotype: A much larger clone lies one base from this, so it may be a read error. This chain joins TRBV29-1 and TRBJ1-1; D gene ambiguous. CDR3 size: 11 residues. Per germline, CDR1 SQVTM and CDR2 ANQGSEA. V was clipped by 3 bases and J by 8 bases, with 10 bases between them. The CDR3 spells CSVEEVGEAFF. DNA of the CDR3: TGCAGCGTTGAGGAGGTGGGGGAAGCTTTCTTT.

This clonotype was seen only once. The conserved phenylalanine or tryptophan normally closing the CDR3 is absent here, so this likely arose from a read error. The CDR3 DNA sequence: TGTGCCAGCGGTTACTCGTTTGTGAACACAGATACGCAGTATTAT. Translating gives CASGYSFVNTDTQYY. The rearrangement joins TRBV6-5 to TRBJ2-3; the D is unclear. The CDR3 extends over 15 amino acids. Germline CDR1 is MNHEY and CDR2 is SVGAGI.

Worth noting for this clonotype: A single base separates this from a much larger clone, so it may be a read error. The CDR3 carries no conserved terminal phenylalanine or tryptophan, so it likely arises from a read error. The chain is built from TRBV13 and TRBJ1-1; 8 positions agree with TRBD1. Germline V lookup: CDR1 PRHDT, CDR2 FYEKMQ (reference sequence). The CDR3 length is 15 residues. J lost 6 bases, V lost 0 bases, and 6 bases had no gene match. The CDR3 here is CASSLGRDRGAEAFL. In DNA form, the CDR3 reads TGTGCCAGCAGCTTAGGTCGAGACAGGGGTGCTGAAGCTTTCCTT.

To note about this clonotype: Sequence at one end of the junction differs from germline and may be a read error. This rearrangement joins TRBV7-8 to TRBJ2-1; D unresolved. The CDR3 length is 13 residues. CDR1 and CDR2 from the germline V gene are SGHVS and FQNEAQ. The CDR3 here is CANSLVLDHEQFF. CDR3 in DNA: TGTGCCAACAGCTTAGTCCTCGACCATGAGCAGTTCTTC.

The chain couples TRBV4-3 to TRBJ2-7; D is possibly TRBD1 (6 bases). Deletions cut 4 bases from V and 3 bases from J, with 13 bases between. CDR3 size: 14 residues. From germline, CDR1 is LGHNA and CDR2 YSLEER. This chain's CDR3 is CASSRQKGGYEQYF. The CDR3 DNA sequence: TGCGCCAGCAGCCGTCAAAAAGGGGGCTACGAGCAGTACTTC.

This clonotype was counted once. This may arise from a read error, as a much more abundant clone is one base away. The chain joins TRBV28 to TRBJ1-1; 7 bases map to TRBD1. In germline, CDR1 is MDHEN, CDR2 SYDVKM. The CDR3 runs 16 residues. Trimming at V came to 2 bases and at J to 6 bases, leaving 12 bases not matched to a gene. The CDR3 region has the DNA TGTGCCAGCAGTTTAGCCATAGGGGGCGTTAGTTCTGAAGCTTTCTTT. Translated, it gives CASSLAIGGVSSEAFF.

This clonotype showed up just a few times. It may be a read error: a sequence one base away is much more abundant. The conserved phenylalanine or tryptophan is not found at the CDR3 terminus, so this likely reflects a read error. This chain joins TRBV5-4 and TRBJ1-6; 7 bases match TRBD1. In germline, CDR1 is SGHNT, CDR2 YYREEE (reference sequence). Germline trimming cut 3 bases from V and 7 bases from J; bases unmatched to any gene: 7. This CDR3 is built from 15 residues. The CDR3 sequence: CASSWGTALNSPLHL. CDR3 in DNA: TGTGCCAGCAGCTGGGGGACAGCCCTAAATTCACCCCTCCACCTT.

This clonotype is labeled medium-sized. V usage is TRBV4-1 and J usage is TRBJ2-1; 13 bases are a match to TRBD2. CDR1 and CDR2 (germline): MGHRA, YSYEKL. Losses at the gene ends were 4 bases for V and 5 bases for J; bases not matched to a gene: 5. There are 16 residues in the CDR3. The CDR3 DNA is TGCGCCAGCAGCCCAAGGACTAGCGGGAGTAACAATGAGCAGTTCTTC. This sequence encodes CASSPRTSGSNNEQFF.

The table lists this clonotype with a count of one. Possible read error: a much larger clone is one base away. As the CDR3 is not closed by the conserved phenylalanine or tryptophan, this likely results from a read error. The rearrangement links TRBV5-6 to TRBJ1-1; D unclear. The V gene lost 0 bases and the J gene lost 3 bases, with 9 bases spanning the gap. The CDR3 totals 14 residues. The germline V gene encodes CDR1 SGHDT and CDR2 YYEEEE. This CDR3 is CASSLGAVDTEAFV. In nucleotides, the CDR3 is TGTGCCAGCAGCTTGGGGGCAGTGGACACTGAAGCTTTCGTT.

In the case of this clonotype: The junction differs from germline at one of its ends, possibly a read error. DNA for the CDR3: TGTCCCAGTAGCCCCGACAGGGCTGAGCAGTTCTTC. It translates to CPSSPDRAEQFF. The chain carries TRBV11-1 and TRBJ2-1; 7 positions agree with TRBD1. Germline-derived CDR1 and CDR2 are SGHAT and FQDESV (reference sequence). The CDR3 runs 12 residues.

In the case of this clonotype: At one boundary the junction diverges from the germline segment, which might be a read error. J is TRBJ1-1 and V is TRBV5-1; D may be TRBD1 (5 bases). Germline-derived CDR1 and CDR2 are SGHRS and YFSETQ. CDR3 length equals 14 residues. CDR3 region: CANSLERGDTEAFF. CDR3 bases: TGCGCCAACAGCTTGGAACGGGGGGACACTGAAGCTTTCTTT.

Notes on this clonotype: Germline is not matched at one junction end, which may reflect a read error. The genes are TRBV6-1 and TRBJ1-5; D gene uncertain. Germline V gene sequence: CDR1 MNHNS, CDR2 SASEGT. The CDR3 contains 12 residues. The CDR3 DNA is TGTGCCAGTAGTGTGGCTCAGAGGCCCCAGCATTTT. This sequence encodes CASSVAQRPQHF.

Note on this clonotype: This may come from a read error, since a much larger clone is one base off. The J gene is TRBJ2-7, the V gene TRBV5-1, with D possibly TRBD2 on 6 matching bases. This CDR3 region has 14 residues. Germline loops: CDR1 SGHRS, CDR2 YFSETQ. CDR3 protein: CASSLGGLAYVQYF. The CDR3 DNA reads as TGCGCCAGCAGCTTGGGGGGACTGGCCTACGTGCAGTACTTC.